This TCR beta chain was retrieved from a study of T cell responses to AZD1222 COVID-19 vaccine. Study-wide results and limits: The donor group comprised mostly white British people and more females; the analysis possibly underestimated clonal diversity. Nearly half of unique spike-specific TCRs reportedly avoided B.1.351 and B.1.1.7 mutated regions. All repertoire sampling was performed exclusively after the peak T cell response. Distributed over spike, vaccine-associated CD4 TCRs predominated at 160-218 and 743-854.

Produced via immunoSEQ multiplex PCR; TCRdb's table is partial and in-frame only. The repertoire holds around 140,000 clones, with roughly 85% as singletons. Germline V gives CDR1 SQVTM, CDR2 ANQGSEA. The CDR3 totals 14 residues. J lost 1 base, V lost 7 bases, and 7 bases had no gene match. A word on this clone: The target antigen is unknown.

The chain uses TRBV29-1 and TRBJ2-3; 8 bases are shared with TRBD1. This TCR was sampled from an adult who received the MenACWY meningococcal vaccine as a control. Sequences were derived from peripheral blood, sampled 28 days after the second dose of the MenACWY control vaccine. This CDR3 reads CSARQGIRTDTQYF. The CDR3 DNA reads TGCAGCGCGAGACAGGGGATTCGCACAGATACGCAGTATTTT.